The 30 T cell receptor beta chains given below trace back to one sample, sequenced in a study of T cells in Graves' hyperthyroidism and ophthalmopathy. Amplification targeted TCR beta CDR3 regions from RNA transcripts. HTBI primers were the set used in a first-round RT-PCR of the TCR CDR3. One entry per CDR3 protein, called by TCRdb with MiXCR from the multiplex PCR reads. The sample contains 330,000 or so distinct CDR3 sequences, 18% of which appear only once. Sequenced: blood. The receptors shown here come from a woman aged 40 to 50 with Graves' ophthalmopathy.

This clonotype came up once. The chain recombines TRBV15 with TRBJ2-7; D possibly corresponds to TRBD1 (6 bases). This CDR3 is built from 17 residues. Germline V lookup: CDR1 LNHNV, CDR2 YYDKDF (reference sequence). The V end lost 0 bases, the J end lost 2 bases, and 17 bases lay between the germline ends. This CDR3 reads CATSRDMGPGVTYEQYF. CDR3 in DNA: TGTGCCACCAGCAGAGATATGGGGCCAGGGGTGACCTACGAGCAGTACTTC. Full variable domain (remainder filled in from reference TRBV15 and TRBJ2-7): DAMVIQNPRYQVTQFGKPVTLSCSQTLNHNVMYWYQQKSSQAPKLLFHYYDKDFNNEADTPDNFQSRRPNTSFCFLDIRSPGLGDTAMYLCATSRDMGPGVTYEQYFGPGTRLTVT.

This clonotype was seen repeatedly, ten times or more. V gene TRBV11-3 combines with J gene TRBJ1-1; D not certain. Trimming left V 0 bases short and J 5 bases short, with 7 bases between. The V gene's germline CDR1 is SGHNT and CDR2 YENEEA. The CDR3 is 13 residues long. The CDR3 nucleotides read TGTGCCAGCAGCTTAGATGCACAGACTGAAGCTTTCTTT. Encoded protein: CASSLDAQTEAFF.

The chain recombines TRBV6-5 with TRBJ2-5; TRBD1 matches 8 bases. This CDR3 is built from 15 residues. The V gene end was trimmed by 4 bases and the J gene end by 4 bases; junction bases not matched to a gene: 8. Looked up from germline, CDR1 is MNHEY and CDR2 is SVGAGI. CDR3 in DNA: TGTGCCAGCAGTTCCTGGACAGGGAGCGGAGAGACCCAGTACTTC. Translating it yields CASSSWTGSGETQYF.

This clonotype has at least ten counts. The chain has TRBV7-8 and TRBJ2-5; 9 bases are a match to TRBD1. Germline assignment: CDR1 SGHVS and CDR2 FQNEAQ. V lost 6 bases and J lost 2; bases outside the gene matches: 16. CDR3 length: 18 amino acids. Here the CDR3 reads CASSPWDRAFAPQETQYF. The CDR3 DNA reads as TGTGCCAGCAGTCCTTGGGACAGGGCTTTTGCTCCACAAGAGACCCAGTACTTC.

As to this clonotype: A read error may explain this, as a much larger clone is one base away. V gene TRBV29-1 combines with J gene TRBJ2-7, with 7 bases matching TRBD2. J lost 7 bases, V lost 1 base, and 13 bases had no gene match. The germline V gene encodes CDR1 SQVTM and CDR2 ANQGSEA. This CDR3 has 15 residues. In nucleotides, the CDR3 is TGCAGCGTTGAAGTTGGGCTAGCGGTACTTCTGGAGCAGTACTTC. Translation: CSVEVGLAVLLEQYF.

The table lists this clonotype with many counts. The CDR3 reads CASSHLYEQYF. Here the CDR3 DNA reads TGTGCCAGCAGCCACCTTTACGAGCAGTACTTC. The chain carries TRBV2 and TRBJ2-7, with D uncertain. The CDR3 is 11 residues long. Germline-derived CDR1 and CDR2 are SNHLY and FYNNEI. Trimming pared 6 bases from V and 4 bases from J, leaving 7 bases between.

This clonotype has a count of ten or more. The CDR3 region is CASSLTSGRRIETQYF. In DNA form, the CDR3 reads TGTGCCAGCAGCTTAACAAGCGGGAGAAGGATAGAGACCCAGTACTTC. The genes are TRBV5-4 and TRBJ2-5; TRBD2 matches at 8 bases. V trimming: 2 bases; J trimming: 4 bases; junction bases outside the gene matches: 10. CDR3 size: 16 residues. Germline values: CDR1 SGHNT, CDR2 YYREEE (reference sequence). The full variable domain, in which reference TRBV5-4 and TRBJ2-5 provide the parts outside the CDR3, is ETGVTQSPTHLIKTRGQQVTLRCSSQSGHNTVSWYQQALGQGPQFIFQYYREEENGRGNFPPRFSGLQFPNYSSELNVNALELDDSALYLCASSLTSGRRIETQYFGPGTRLLVL.

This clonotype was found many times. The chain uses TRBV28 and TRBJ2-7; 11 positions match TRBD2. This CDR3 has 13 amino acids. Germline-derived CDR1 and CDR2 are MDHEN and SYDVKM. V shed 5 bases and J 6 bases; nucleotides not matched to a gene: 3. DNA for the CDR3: TGTGCCAGCAGTCCGACTAGCGGGATCGAGCAGTACTTC. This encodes CASSPTSGIEQYF.

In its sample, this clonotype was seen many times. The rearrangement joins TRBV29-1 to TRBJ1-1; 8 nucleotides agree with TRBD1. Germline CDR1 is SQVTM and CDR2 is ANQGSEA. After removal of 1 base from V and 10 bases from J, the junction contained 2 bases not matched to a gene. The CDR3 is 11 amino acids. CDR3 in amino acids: CSVEGTGGAFF. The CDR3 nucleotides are TGCAGCGTTGAAGGAACAGGGGGAGCTTTCTTT. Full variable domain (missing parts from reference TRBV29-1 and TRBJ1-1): SAVISQKPSRDICQRGTSLTIQCQVDSQVTMMFWYRQQPGQSLTLIATANQGSEATYESGFVIDKFPISRPNLTFSTLTVSNMSPEDSSIYLCSVEGTGGAFFGQGTRLTVV.

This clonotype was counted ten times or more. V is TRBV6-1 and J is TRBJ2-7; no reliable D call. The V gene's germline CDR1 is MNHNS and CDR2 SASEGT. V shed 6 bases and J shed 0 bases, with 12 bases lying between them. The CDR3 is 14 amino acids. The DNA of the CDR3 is TGTGCCAGCAGGAGTACAGCCTACTCCTACGAGCAGTACTTC. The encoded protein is CASRSTAYSYEQYF.

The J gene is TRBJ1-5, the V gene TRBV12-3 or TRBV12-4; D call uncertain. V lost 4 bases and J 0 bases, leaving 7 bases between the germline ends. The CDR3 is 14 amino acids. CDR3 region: CASSWADSNQPQHF. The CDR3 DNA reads TGTGCCAGCAGTTGGGCGGATAGCAATCAGCCCCAGCATTTT.

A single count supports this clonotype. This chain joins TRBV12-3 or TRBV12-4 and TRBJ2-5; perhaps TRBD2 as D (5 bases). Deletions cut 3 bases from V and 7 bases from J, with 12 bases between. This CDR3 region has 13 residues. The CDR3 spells CASSLGREGTQYF. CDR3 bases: TGTGCCAGCAGTTTGGGCAGAGAGGGGACCCAGTACTTC.

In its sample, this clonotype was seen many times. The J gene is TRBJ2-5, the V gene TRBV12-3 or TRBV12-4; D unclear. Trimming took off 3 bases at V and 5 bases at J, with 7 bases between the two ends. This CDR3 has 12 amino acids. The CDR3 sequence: CASSFLLETQYF. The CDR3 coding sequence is TGTGCCAGCAGTTTTTTGTTGGAGACCCAGTACTTC.

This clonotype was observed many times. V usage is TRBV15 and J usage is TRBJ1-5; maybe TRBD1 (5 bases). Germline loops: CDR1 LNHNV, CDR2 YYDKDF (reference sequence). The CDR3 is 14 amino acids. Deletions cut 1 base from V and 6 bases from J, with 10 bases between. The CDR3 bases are TGTGCCACCAGCAGAGGAGGCAGGGTTCAGCCCCAGCATTTT. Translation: CATSRGGRVQPQHF.

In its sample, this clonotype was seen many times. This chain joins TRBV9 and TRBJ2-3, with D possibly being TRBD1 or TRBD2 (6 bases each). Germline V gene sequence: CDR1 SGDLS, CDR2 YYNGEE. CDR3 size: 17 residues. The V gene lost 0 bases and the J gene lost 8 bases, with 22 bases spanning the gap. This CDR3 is CASSVEEGGPSRGTQYF. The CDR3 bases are TGTGCCAGCAGCGTAGAGGAGGGAGGACCGAGCAGGGGTACGCAGTATTTT.

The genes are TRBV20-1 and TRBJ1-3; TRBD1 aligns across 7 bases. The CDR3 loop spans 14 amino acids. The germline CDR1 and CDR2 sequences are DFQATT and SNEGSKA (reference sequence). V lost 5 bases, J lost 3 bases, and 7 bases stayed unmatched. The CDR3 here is CSASSTGSGNTIYF. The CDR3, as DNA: TGCAGTGCTTCCTCGACAGGGAGTGGAAACACCATATATTTT.

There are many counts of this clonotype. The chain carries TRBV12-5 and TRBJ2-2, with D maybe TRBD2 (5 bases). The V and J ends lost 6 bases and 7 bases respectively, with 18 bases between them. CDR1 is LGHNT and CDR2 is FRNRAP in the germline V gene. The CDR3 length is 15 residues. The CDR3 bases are TGTGCTAGTGGCCTGAGACGGACTCCCGACGGGGAGCTGTTTTTT. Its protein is CASGLRRTPDGELFF.

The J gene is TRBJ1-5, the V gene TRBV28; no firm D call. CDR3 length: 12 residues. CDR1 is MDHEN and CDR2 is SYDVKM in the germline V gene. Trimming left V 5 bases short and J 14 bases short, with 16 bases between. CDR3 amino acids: CASSGPREREHF. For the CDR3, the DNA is TGTGCCAGCAGTGGGCCCCGGGAGAGGGAGCATTTT.

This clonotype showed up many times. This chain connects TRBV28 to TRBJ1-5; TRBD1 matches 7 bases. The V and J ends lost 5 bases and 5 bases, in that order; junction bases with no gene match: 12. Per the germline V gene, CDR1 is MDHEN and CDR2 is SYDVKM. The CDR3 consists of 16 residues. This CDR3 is CASSLIYRGSYQPQHF. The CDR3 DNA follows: TGTGCCAGCAGTCTCATCTACAGGGGATCATATCAGCCCCAGCATTTT.

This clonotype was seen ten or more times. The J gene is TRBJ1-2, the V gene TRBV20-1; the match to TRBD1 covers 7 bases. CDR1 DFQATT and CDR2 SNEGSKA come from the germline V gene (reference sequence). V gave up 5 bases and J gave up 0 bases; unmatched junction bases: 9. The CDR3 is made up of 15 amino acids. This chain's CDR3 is CSASGGRLANYGYTF. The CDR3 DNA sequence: TGCAGTGCTTCAGGGGGGCGACTAGCTAACTATGGCTACACCTTC.

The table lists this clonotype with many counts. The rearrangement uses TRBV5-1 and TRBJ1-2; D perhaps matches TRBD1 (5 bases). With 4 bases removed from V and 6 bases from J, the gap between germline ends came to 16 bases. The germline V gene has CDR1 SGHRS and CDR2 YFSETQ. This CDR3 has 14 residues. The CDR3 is CASSGGLGVDGYTF. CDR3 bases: TGCGCCAGCAGCGGCGGTTTAGGGGTTGATGGCTACACCTTC.

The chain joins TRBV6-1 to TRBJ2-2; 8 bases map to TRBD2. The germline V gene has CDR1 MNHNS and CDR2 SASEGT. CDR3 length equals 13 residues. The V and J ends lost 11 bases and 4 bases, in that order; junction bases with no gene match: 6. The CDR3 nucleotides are TGTGCCGCGGGACTAGTTGGCACCGGGGAGCTGTTTTTT. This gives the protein CAAGLVGTGELFF.

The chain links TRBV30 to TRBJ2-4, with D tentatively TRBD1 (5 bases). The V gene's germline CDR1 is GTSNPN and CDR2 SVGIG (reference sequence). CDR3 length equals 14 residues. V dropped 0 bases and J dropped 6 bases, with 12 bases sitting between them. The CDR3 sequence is CAWSVQDRTNIQYF. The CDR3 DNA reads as TGTGCCTGGAGTGTACAGGACCGAACAAACATTCAGTACTTC.

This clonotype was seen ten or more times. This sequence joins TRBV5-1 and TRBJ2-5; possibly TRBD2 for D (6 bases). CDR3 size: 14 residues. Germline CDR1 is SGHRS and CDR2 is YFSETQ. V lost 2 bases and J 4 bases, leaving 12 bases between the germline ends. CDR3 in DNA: TGCGCCAGCAGCTTTTCAGGGACTCGAGAGACCCAGTACTTC. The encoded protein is CASSFSGTRETQYF.

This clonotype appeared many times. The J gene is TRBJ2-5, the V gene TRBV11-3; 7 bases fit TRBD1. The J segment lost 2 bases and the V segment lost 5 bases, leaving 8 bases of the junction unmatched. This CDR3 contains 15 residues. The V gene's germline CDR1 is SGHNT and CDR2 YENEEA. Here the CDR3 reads CASSPDRTQQETQYF. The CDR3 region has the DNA TGTGCCAGCAGCCCGGACAGGACGCAACAAGAGACCCAGTACTTC.

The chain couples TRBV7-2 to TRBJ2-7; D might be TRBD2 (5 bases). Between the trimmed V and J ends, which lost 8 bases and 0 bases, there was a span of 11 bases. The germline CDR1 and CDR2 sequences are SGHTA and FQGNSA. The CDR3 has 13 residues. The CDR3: CASLPGFSYEQYF. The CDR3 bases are TGTGCCAGCCTCCCGGGGTTCTCCTACGAGCAGTACTTC.

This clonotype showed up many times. The CDR3 protein is CASSLDTLLAATYEQYF. In DNA, the CDR3 is TGTGCCAGCAGCTTGGATACGCTGCTCGCGGCAACCTACGAGCAGTACTTC. V gene TRBV5-4 combines with J gene TRBJ2-7; D gene uncertain. V lost 0 bases, J lost 2 bases, and 18 bases lay in between. The CDR3 covers 17 residues. CDR1 is SGHNT and CDR2 is YYREEE in the germline V gene (reference sequence). Drawing the rest from reference TRBV5-4 and TRBJ2-7, the complete variable domain is ETGVTQSPTHLIKTRGQQVTLRCSSQSGHNTVSWYQQALGQGPQFIFQYYREEENGRGNFPPRFSGLQFPNYSSELNVNALELDDSALYLCASSLDTLLAATYEQYFGPGTRLTVT.

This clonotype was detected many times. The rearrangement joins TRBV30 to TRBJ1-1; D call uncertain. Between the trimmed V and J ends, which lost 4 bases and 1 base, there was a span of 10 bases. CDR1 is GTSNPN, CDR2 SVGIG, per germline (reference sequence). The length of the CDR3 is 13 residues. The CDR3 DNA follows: TGTGCCTGGAATCGGCCAGAGAACACTGAAGCTTTCTTT. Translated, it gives CAWNRPENTEAFF.

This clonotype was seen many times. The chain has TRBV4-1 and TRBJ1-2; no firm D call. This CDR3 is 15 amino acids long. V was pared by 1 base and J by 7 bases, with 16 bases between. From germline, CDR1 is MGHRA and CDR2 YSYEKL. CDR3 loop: CASSQGQHGPLGYTF. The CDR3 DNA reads TGCGCCAGCAGCCAAGGCCAGCATGGGCCTCTTGGCTACACCTTC.

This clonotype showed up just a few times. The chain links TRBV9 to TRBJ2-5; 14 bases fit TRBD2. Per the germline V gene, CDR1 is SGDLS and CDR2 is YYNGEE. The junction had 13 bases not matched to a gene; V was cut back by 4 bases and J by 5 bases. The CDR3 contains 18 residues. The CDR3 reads CASSPTRLAGGRSETQYF. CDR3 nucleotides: TGTGCCAGCAGCCCAACCCGACTAGCGGGAGGGAGGTCGGAGACCCAGTACTTC.